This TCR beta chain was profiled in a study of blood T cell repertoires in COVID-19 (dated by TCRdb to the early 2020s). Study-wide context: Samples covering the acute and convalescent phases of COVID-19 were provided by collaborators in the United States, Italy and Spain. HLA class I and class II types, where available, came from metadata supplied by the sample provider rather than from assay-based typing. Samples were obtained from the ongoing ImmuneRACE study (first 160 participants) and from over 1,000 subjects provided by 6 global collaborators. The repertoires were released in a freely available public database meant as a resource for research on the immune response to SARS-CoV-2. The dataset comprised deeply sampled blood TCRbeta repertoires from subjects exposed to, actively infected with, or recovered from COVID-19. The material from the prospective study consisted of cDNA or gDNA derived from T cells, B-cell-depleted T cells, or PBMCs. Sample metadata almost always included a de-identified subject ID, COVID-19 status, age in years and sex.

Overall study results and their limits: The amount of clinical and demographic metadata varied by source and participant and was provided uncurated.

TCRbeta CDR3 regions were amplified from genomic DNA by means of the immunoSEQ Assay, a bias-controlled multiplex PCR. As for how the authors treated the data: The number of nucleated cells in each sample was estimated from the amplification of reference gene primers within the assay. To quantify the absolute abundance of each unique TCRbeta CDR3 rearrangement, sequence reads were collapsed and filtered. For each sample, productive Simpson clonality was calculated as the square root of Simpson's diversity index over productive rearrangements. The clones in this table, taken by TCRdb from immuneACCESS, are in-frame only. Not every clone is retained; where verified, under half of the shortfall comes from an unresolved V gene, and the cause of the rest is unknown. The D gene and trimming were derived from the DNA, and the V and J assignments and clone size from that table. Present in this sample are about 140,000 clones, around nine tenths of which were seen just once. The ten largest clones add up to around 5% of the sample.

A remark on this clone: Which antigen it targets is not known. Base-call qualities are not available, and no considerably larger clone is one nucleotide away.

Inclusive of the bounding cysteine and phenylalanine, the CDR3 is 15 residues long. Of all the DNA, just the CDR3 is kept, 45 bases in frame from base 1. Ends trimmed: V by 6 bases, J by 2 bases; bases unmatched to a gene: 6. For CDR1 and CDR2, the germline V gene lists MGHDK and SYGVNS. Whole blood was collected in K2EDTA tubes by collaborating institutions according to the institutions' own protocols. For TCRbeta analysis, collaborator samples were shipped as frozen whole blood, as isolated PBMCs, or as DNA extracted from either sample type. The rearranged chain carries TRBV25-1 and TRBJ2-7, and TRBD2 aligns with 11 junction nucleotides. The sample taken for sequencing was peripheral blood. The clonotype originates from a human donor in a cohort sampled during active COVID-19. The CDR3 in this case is CASRAGTSGPYEQYF. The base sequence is TGTGCCAGCAGAGCCGGGACTAGCGGACCCTACGAGCAGTACTTC.